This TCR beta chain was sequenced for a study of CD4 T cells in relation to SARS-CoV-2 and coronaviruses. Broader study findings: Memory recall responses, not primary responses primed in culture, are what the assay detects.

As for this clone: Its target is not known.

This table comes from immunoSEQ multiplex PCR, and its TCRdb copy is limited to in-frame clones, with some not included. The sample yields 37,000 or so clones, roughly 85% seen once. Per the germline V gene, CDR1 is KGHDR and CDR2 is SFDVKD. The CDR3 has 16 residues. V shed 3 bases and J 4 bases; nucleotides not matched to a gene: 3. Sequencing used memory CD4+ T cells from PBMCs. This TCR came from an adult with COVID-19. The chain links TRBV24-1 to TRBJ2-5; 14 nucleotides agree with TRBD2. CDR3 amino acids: CATSDRLAGGPETQYF. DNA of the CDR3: TGTGCCACCAGTGATAGACTAGCGGGAGGGCCAGAGACCCAGTACTTC.